Below, 21 T cell receptor beta chains from the same sample are listed, as sequenced in a study of T cells in Graves' hyperthyroidism and ophthalmopathy. TCR beta CDR3 region amplification was performed from RNA transcripts. The primer set for the first-round RT-PCR of the TCR CDR3 was HTBI. TCRdb redid the calling of the multiplex PCR reads with MiXCR, one entry per CDR3 protein. The sample carries 300,000 to 350,000 distinct CDR3 sequences, around 18% recorded once. Sequenced: blood. Receptor source: a woman between 40 and 50 years old with Graves' ophthalmopathy.

This clonotype was seen at least ten times. The chain joins TRBV12-3 or TRBV12-4 to TRBJ2-5, with D unclear. The CDR3 spans 13 residues. V lost 2 bases, J lost 6 bases, and 10 bases lay in between. The CDR3 region has the DNA TGTGCCAGCAGTTTAAAGGGTCTCAAGACCCAGTACTTC. Protein sequence: CASSLKGLKTQYF.

The gene calls are TRBV27 and TRBJ2-7; D ambiguous. The CDR3 extends over 13 amino acids. V lost 5 bases to trimming and J lost 2 bases, with 10 bases between them. Germline V gene lookup returns CDR1 MNHEY and CDR2 SMNVEV (reference sequence). The CDR3 sequence is CASSAKGTYEQYF. DNA of the CDR3: TGTGCCAGCAGTGCGAAGGGAACCTACGAGCAGTACTTC.

Ten or more counts support this clonotype. V is TRBV2 and J is TRBJ1-5, with TRBD1 as a possible D gene (6 bases). The V gene's germline CDR1 is SNHLY and CDR2 FYNNEI. The CDR3 is 15 amino acids. V lost 6 bases, J lost 8 bases, and 20 bases lay in between. The CDR3 nucleotides are TGTGCCAGCAGGGGGGGGCGGGCAGTCCAGGAGCCCCAGCATTTT. This codes for CASRGGRAVQEPQHF.

This clonotype was counted at least ten times. The chain combines TRBV6-2 or TRBV6-3 with TRBJ2-4; D is unclear. Germline V gene lookup returns CDR1 MNHEY and CDR2 SVGEGT. CDR3 length equals 14 residues. Trimming pared 5 bases from V and 0 bases from J, leaving 8 bases between. CDR3 region: CASSQDLAKNIQYF. The CDR3 DNA reads TGTGCCAGCAGTCAAGATCTAGCCAAAAACATTCAGTACTTC.

This clonotype was picked up a small number of times. A read error may explain this, as a much larger clone is one base away. The CDR3 nucleotides are TGTGCCAGCAGCCAGGGACTAGCGGGCACCGGGGAGCTGTTTTTT. Residues: CASSQGLAGTGELFF. The chain combines TRBV12-3 or TRBV12-4 with TRBJ2-2; 12 nucleotides align to TRBD2. The ends lost 6 bases at V and 4 bases at J; junction bases unmatched: 3. CDR3 size: 15 residues.

This clonotype has at least ten counts. The CDR3 DNA reads as TGTGGAGTCTTGTTTGGCTATGGCTACACCTTC. Translated: CGVLFGYGYTF. The chain uses TRBV28 and TRBJ1-2; D unclear. CDR1 and CDR2 from the germline V gene are MDHEN and SYDVKM. The CDR3 runs 11 residues.

This clonotype came up many times. J is TRBJ2-7 and V is TRBV6-1, with 8 bases fitting TRBD2. V was pared by 5 bases and J by 6 bases, with 12 bases of the junction left unmatched. In germline, CDR1 is MNHNS, CDR2 SASEGT. The CDR3 sequence is 15 residues long. CDR3 sequence reads: CASSHQRGYEGEQYF. The CDR3 DNA is TGTGCCAGCAGTCATCAGCGGGGGTACGAGGGCGAGCAGTACTTC.

This clonotype was detected many times. The chain has TRBV24-1 and TRBJ2-1, with D perhaps TRBD2 (5 bases). Germline V lookup: CDR1 KGHDR, CDR2 SFDVKD. The CDR3 has 19 residues. Trimming removed 4 bases at V and 0 bases at J, with 21 bases between. This CDR3 is CATSDPSAEGSSSYNEQFF. CDR3 sequence (DNA): TGTGCCACCAGTGACCCGTCAGCGGAAGGCTCTAGCTCCTACAATGAGCAGTTCTTC.

This clonotype occurred many times. This chain connects TRBV6-5 to TRBJ2-2; TRBD1 might be the D (6 bases). Germline values: CDR1 MNHEY, CDR2 SVGAGI. V was shortened by 4 bases and J by 3 bases, with 12 bases between the two germline ends. The length of the CDR3 is 15 residues. The CDR3 is CASSWDTLYTGELFF. CDR3 in DNA: TGTGCCAGCAGTTGGGACACGTTGTACACCGGGGAGCTGTTTTTT.

This clonotype showed up many times. The CDR3 nucleotides are TGTGCCAGCAGTGAAATGGGTTTCAGGGCCTCAGGAGTAGAGACCCAGTACTTC. It translates to CASSEMGFRASGVETQYF. The chain is built from TRBV6-1 and TRBJ2-5; tentatively, D is TRBD1 (5 bases). This CDR3 has 18 amino acids. V was pared by 2 bases and J by 4 bases, with 23 bases between. Germline-derived CDR1 and CDR2 are MNHNS and SASEGT.

This sequence joins TRBV7-8 and TRBJ1-1; TRBD1 matches at 9 bases. The CDR3 totals 15 residues. Germline CDR1 and CDR2: SGHVS and FQNEAQ. V shed 3 bases, J shed 5 bases, and the junction held 7 bases outside the gene matches. The CDR3, as DNA: TGTGCCAGCAGCTTTGAACAGGGGGCGATAACTGAAGCTTTCTTT. As protein: CASSFEQGAITEAFF.

Many counts were recorded for this clonotype. The CDR3 DNA is TGTGCCAGCAGCCCTGGGACCAAGAGCTCCTACGAGCAGTACTTC. Its translation is CASSPGTKSSYEQYF. V is TRBV7-8 and J is TRBJ2-7; the D call may be TRBD1 or TRBD2 (5 bases each). Trimming cost V 5 bases and J 0 bases, with 14 bases left between them. Germline V lookup: CDR1 SGHVS, CDR2 FQNEAQ. This CDR3 is 15 amino acids long.

This clonotype came up many times. The V and J genes are TRBV4-3 and TRBJ1-1, with D hard to call. Germline V gives CDR1 LGHNA, CDR2 YSLEER. The V end was cut by 1 base, the J end by 1 base, with 7 bases between. The CDR3 contains 14 residues. The CDR3, as DNA: TGCGCCAGCAGCCAAGTATTGGCGAACACTGAAGCTTTCTTT. Translation gives CASSQVLANTEAFF.

This clonotype has ten or more counts. The genes are TRBV28 and TRBJ2-5; D is undetermined. There are 14 residues in the CDR3. Trimming pared 5 bases from V and 6 bases from J, leaving 16 bases between. Looked up from germline, CDR1 is MDHEN and CDR2 is SYDVKM. CDR3 amino acids: CASSPPFRVQTQYF. The CDR3 DNA follows: TGTGCCAGCAGTCCCCCCTTTAGGGTACAGACCCAGTACTTC.

In its sample, this clonotype was seen a few times. A read error may account for a junction end that differs from germline. The chain combines TRBV12-3 or TRBV12-4 with TRBJ1-1, with D possibly matching TRBD1 (6 bases). The CDR3 is 16 residues long. CDR3 DNA: TGTGCCAGCACCCTCAGGACAGTGGGCCTGTACACTGAAGCTTACTTT. Its protein product is CASTLRTVGLYTEAYF.

With respect to this clonotype: This sequence may be a read error, since a much larger clone differs from it by one base. The V and J genes are TRBV14 and TRBJ2-7, with 8 nucleotides matching TRBD2. CDR3 length equals 15 residues. Germline V CDR1 and CDR2: SGHDN, FVKESK. This CDR3 is CASNQELAEPYEQYF. CDR3 DNA: TGTGCCAGCAACCAAGAACTAGCGGAGCCCTACGAGCAGTACTTC. Full variable domain (remainder filled in from reference TRBV14 and TRBJ2-7): EAGVTQFPSHSVIEKGQTVTLRCDPISGHDNLYWYRRVMGKEIKFLLHFVKESKQDESGMPNNRFLAERTGGTYSTLKVQPAELEDSGVYFCASNQELAEPYEQYFGPGTRLTVT.

This clonotype was seen at least ten times. The chain is built from TRBV7-3 and TRBJ1-1, with D possibly matching TRBD1 (6 bases). V was clipped by 2 bases and J by 0 bases, with 13 bases between them. Germline CDR1 SGHTA, CDR2 FQGTGA. This CDR3 has 16 residues. CDR3 loop: CASSLSGGAMNTEAFF. Written as DNA, the CDR3 is TGTGCCAGCAGCTTATCGGGGGGCGCGATGAACACTGAAGCTTTCTTT.

This clonotype came up many times. V gene TRBV9 combines with J gene TRBJ1-5; no reliable D call. Germline V gene data show CDR1 as SGDLS and CDR2 as YYNGEE. There are 15 residues in the CDR3. Between the trimmed V and J ends, which lost 0 bases and 0 bases, there was a span of 7 bases. The CDR3 is CASSVEGNSNQPQHF. CDR3 in DNA: TGTGCCAGCAGCGTAGAGGGCAATAGCAATCAGCCCCAGCATTTT.

In its sample, this clonotype was seen many times. The chain has TRBV7-1 and TRBJ2-2; maybe TRBD1 (5 bases). TRBV7-1 is marked as an open reading frame, function uncertain. The CDR3 is 20 amino acids. V was shortened by 3 bases and J by 0 bases, with 23 bases between the two germline ends. The CDR3, as DNA: TGTGCCAGCAGCTCTATATTTACCTCCCAGGGTGTCCCGAACACCGGGGAGCTGTTTTTT. Amino acid sequence: CASSSIFTSQGVPNTGELFF.

This clonotype appeared many times. The chain links TRBV28 to TRBJ2-5; 14 nucleotides match TRBD2. V dropped 6 bases and J dropped 4; count of bases not matched to a gene: 10. This CDR3 has 17 amino acids. The V gene's germline CDR1 is MDHEN and CDR2 SYDVKM. CDR3 sequence: CASSGFGGLAGGETQYF. CDR3 nucleotide sequence: TGTGCCAGCAGCGGTTTCGGCGGACTAGCGGGAGGAGAGACCCAGTACTTC.

This clonotype was counted many times. The genes are TRBV19 and TRBJ2-2, with TRBD1 identical over 7 bases. The CDR3 length is 16 residues. The V gene's germline CDR1 is LNHDA and CDR2 SQIVND (reference sequence). After removal of 4 bases from V and 5 bases from J, the junction contained 10 bases not matched to a gene. The CDR3 bases are TGTGCCAGTAGTACCCCGATAGGGGGCTGGACCGGGGAGCTGTTTTTT. It codes for CASSTPIGGWTGELFF.